Sequencing of this T cell receptor beta chain was carried out in a study of STAT5B mutations in CD4+ large granular lymphocyte leukemia. CDR3 size: 16 residues. The V and J ends lost 5 bases and 1 base respectively, with 17 bases between them. Germline CDR1 and CDR2: MDHEN and SYDVKM. The method was immunoSEQ multiplex PCR; TCRdb's version includes in-frame clones alone and lacks a portion of them. The sample contains about 31,000 clones, about 70% of which appear only once. This clonotype originated in a human donor in good health. Sample: CD4+ T cells from blood buffy coats. V and J are TRBV28 and TRBJ1-1; D gene unclear. CDR3 sequence reads: CASSQHTRGKNTEAFF. CDR3 nucleotides: TGTGCCAGCAGTCAGCATACGAGAGGAAAGAACACTGAAGCTTTCTTT.